The TCR beta chain under discussion was sequenced for a study of cytomegalovirus exposure and HLA in healthy donors. Use of 60 Vbeta and 13 Jbeta primers characterized the PCR. In the source study's methods: A follow-up analysis tallied tens of millions of unique TCR beta chains, about 11 million shared. This table comes from immunoSEQ multiplex PCR, and its TCRdb copy is limited to in-frame clones, with some not included. V, J and clone size are taken as reported in that table, and D and trimming were inferred from the DNA itself. The table has about 190,000 clones, 78% seen once. Donors consisted of healthy bone marrow donors. With regard to this clone: The antigen is undetermined.

CDR1 and CDR2 (germline): MNHNS, SASEGT. This CDR3 has 15 residues. Between the trimmed V and J ends, which lost 5 bases and 2 bases, there was a span of 13 bases. Study observations and caveats: Researchers reported in a later analysis that common viral pathogens appeared linked to several top clusters.

The chain couples TRBV6-1 to TRBJ2-1; D is undetermined. The sequence came from a young woman in good health and CMV-seropositive. The sequencing input was PBMCs. The CDR3 nucleotides read TGTGCCAGCAGTCCTGAGCGAGTCCCCTACAATGAGCAGTTCTTC. Protein sequence: CASSPERVPYNEQFF.